This record covers a single T cell receptor beta chain. Its antigen is still unknown. The data were taken from a study of shared clonotypes between healthy human individuals. The study ran the assay at deep level. The method was immunoSEQ multiplex PCR; TCRdb's version includes in-frame clones alone and lacks a portion of them. The sample consists of about 680,000 clones, 73% of them appearing once. Study conclusions and caveats: Clonotypes not shared had lower generation probabilities than those common to all four donors.

In germline, CDR1 is MDHEN, CDR2 SYDVKM. V lost 4 bases to trimming and J lost 5 bases, with 17 bases between them. This CDR3 spans 15 amino acids. V gene TRBV28 combines with J gene TRBJ2-5; D remains ambiguous. The TCR sequence derives from a woman between 25 and 40 years old in good health. The sequencing sample was made of memory CD4+ T cells sorted from blood. The subset is: CD45RA-negative fraction. The CDR3 loop reads CASSYGVETSETQYF. For the CDR3, the DNA is TGTGCCAGCAGTTATGGTGTGGAGACCTCTGAGACCCAGTACTTC.